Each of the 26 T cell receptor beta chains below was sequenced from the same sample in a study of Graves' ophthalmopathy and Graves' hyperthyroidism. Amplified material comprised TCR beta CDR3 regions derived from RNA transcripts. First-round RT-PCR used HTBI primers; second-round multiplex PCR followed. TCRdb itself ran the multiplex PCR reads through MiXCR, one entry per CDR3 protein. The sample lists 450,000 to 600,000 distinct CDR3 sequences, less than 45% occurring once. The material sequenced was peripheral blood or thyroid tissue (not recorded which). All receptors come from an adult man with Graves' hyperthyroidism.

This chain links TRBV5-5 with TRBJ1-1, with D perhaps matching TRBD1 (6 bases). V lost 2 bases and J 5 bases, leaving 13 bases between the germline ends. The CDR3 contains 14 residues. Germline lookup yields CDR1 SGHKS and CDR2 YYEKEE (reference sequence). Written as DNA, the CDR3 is TGTGCCAGCAGCTTAGCGAGGGGGTTAACTGAAGCTTTCTTT. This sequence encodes CASSLARGLTEAFF.

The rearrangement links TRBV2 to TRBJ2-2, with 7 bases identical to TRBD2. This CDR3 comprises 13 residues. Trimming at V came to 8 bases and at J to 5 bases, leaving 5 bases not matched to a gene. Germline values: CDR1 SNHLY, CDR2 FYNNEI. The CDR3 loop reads CASRDGGTGELFF. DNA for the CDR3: TGTGCCAGCCGGGACGGGGGGACCGGGGAGCTGTTTTTT.

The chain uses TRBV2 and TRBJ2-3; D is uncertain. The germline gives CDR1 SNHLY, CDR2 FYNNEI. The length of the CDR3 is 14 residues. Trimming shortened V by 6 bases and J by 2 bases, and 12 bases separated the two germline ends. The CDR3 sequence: CASRVIRFTDTQYF. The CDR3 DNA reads TGTGCCAGCAGGGTGATACGCTTCACAGATACGCAGTATTTT.

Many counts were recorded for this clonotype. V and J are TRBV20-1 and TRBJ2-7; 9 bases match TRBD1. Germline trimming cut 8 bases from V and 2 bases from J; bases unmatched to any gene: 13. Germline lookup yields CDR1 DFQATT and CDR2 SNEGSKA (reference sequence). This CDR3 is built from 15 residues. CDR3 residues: CSTTYQQGAPYEQYF. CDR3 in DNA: TGCAGTACCACATACCAACAGGGGGCCCCCTACGAGCAGTACTTC.

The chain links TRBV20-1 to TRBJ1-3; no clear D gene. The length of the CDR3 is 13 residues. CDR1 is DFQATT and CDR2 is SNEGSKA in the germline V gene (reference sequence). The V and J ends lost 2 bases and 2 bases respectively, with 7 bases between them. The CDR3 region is CSARMTTGNTIYF. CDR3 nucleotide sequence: TGCAGTGCTAGAATGACGACTGGAAACACCATATATTTT.

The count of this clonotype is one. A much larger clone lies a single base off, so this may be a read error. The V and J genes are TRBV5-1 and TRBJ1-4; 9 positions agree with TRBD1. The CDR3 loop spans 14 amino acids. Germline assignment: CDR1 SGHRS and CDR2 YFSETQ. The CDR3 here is CASSVTGGDERLFF. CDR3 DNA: TGCGCCAGCAGCGTGACAGGGGGAGATGAAAGACTGTTTTTT.

The CDR3 spells CASRKQENYGYTF. In DNA, the CDR3 is TGTGCCAGCAGGAAACAAGAGAACTATGGCTACACCTTC. The chain carries TRBV27 and TRBJ1-2; D gene ambiguous. The CDR3 is 13 amino acids. Between the trimmed V and J ends, which lost 6 bases and 2 bases, there was a span of 10 bases. Germline lookup yields CDR1 MNHEY and CDR2 SMNVEV (reference sequence).

CDR3 loop: CASSSGLLAKNIQYF. The DNA of the CDR3 is TGTGCCAGTAGCTCCGGATTGCTAGCCAAAAACATTCAGTACTTC. The V call is TRBV19, the J call TRBJ2-4, with D unclear. V gave up 6 bases and J gave up 0 bases, with 12 bases separating them. CDR3 length: 15 residues. The V gene's germline CDR1 is LNHDA and CDR2 SQIVND (reference sequence).

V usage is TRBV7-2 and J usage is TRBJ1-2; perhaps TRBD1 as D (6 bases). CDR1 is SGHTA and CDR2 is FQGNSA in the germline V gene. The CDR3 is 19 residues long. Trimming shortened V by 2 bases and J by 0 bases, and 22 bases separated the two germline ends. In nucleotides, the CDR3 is TGTGCCAGCAGCTTATATGATGTTGCGGGGGGCAGCGCTAACTATGGCTACACCTTC. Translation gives CASSLYDVAGGSANYGYTF.

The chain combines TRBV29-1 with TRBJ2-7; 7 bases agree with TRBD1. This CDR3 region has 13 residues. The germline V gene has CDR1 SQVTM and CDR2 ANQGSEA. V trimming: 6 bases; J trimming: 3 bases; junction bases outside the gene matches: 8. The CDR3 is CSVGAGGIYEQYF. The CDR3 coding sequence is TGCAGCGTGGGAGCAGGGGGTATCTACGAGCAGTACTTC.

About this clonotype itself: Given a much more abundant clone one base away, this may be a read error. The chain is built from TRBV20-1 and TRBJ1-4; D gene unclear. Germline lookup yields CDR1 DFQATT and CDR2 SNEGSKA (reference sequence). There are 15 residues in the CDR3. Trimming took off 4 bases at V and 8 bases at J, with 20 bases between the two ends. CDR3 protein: CSAIDLRVSGEKLFF. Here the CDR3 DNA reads TGCAGTGCTATAGATCTCCGCGTAAGCGGCGAAAAACTGTTTTTT.

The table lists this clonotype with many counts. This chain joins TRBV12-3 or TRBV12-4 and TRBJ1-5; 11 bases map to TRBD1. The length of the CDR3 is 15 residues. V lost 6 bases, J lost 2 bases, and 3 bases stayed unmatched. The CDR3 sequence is CASSGQGAGNQPQHF. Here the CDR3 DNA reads TGTGCCAGCAGCGGACAGGGGGCTGGCAATCAGCCCCAGCATTTT.

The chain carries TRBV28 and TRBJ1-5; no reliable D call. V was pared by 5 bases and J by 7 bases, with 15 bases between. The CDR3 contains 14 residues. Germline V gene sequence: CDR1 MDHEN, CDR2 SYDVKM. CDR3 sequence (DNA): TGTGCCAGCAGTCCCCTAGACATTTACCAGCCCCAGCATTTT. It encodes CASSPLDIYQPQHF.

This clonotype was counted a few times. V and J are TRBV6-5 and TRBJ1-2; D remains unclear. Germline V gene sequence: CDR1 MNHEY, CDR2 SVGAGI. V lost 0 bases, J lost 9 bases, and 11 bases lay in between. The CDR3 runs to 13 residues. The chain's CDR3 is CASSYSLGISYTF. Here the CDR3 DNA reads TGTGCCAGCAGTTACTCGCTTGGGATAAGCTACACCTTC.

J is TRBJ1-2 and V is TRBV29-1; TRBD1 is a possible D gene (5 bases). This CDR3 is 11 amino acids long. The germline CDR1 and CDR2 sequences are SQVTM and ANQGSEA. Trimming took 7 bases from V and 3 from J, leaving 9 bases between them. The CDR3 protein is CSEQVDYGYTF. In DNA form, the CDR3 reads TGCAGCGAACAGGTGGACTATGGCTACACCTTC.

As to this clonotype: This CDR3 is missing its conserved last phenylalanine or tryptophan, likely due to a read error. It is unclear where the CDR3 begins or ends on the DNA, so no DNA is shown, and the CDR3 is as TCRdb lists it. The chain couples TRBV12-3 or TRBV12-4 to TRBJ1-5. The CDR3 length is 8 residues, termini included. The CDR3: CASSFLAG.

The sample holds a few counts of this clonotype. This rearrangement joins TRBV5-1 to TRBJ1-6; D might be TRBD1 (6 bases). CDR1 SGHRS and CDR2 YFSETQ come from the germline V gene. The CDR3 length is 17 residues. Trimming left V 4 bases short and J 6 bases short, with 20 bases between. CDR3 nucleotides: TGCGCCAGCAGCCCCAGCTTGAGAGAGGGGGGTAATTCACCCCTCCACTTT. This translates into CASSPSLREGGNSPLHF.

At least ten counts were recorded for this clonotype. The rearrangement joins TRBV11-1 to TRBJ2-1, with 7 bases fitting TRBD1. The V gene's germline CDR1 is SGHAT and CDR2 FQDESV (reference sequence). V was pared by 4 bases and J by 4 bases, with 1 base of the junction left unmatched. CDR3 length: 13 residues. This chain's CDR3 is CASSWDSYNEQFF. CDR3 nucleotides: TGTGCCAGCAGCTGGGACAGTTACAATGAGCAGTTCTTC.

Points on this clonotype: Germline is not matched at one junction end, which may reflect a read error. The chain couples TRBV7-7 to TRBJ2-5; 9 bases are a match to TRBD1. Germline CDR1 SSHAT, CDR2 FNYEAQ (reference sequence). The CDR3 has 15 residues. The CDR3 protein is CASSSRQGVGETQYF. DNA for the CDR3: TGTGCTAGCAGCTCCCGACAGGGGGTGGGGGAGACCCAGTACTTC.

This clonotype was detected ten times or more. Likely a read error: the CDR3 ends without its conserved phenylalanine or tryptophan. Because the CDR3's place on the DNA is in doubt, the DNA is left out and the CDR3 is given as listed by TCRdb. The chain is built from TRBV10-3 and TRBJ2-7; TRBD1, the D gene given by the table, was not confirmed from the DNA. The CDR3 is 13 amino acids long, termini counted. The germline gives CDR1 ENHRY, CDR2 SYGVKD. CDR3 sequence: CAISGISTGTPVM.

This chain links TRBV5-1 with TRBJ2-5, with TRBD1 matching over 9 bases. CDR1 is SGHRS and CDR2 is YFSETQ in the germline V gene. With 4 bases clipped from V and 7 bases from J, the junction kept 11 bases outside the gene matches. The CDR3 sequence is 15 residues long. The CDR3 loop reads CASSPLRDRVGTQYF. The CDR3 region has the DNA TGCGCCAGCAGCCCGCTCCGGGACAGGGTTGGGACCCAGTACTTC.

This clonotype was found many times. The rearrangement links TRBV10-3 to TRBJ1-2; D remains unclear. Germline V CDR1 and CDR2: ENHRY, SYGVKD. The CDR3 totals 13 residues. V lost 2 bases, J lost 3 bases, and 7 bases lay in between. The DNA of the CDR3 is TGTGCCATCAGTGAGGCGCCAGACTATGGCTACACCTTC. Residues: CAISEAPDYGYTF.

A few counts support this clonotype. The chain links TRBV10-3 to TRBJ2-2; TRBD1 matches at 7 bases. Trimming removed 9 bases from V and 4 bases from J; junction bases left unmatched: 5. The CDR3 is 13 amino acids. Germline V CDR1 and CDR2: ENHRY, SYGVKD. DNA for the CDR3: TGTGCCATGACAGGGACCATCACCGGGGAGCTGTTTTTT. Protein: CAMTGTITGELFF.

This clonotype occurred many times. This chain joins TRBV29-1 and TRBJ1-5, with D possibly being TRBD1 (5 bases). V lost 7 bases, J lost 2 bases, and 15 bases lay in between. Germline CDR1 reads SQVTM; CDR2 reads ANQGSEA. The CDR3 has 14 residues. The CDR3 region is CSARSGPGNQPQHF. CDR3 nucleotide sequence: TGCAGCGCGAGGTCAGGGCCGGGCAATCAGCCCCAGCATTTT.

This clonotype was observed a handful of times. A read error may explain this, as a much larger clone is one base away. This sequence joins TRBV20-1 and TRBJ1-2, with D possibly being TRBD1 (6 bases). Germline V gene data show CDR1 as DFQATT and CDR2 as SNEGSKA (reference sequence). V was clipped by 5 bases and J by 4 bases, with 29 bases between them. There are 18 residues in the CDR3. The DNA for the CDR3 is TGCAGTGCTCGCTCCCTGGCCCACAGGGATCGGGCTAGCTATGGCTACACCTTC. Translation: CSARSLAHRDRASYGYTF.

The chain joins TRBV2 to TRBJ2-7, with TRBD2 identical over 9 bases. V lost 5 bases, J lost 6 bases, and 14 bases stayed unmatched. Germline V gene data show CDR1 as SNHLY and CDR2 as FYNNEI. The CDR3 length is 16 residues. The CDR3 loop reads CASSRLAGEPFGEQYF. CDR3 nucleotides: TGTGCCAGCAGTCGTTTAGCGGGAGAGCCCTTTGGCGAGCAGTACTTC.